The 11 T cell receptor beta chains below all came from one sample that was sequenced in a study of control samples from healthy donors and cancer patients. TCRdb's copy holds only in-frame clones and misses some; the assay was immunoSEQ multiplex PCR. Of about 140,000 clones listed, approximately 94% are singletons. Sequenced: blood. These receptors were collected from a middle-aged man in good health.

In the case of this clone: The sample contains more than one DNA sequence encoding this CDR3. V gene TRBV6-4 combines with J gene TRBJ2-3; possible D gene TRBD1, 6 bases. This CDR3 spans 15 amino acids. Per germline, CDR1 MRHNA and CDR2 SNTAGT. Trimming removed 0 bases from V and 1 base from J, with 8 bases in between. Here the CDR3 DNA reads TGTGCCAGCAGTGACTCGTCAGGGGGCACAGATACGCAGTATTTT. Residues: CASSDSSGGTDTQYF.

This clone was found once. Here the CDR3 reads CSVEDSPAEAFF. For the CDR3, the DNA is TGCAGCGTTGAAGATTCGCCGGCTGAAGCTTTCTTT. The rearrangement links TRBV29-1 to TRBJ1-1; no reliable D call. This CDR3 has 12 residues. V was cut by 0 bases and J by 6 bases, with 8 bases left in between. Germline CDR1 and CDR2: SQVTM and ANQGSEA.

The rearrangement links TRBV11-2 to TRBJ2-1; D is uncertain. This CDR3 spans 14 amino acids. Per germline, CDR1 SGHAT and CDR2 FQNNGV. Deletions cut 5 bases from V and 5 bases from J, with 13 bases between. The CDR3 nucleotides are TGTGCCAGCAGCCCTCTAAAGGGCGACAATGAGCAGTTCTTC. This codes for CASSPLKGDNEQFF.

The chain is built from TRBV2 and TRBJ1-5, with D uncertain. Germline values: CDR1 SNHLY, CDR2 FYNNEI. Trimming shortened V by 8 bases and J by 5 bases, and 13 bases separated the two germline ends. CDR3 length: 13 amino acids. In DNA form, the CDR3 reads TGTGCCAGCGGGAGGGATGGGCATCAGCCCCAGCATTTT. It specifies CASGRDGHQPQHF.

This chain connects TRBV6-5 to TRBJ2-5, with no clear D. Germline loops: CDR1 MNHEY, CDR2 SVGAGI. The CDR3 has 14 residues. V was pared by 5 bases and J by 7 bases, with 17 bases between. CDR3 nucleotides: TGTGCCAGCAGTCTACGGCCCCTCGAAGGGACCCAGTACTTC. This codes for CASSLRPLEGTQYF.

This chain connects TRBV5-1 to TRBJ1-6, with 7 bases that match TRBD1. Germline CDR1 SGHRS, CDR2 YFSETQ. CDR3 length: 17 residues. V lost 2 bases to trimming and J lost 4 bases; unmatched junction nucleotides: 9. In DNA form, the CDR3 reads TGCGCCAGCAGCTTTGGACAGGAATCGTCGTATAATTCACCCCTCCACTTT. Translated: CASSFGQESSYNSPLHF.

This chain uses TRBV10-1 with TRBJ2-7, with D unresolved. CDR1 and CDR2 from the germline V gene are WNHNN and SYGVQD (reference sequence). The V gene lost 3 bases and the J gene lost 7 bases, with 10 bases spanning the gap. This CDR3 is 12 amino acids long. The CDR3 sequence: CASSDPHKEQYF. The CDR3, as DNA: TGCGCCAGCAGTGACCCCCATAAAGAGCAGTACTTC.

For the CDR3, the DNA is TGTGCCTGGGAGAAACCATCAGGGGGATTTAATTCACCCCTCCACTTT. It codes for CAWEKPSGGFNSPLHF. V is TRBV30 and J is TRBJ1-6; 7 bases are a match to TRBD1. This CDR3 is 16 amino acids long. Trimming cost V 5 bases and J 6 bases; bases outside gene matches: 13. In germline, CDR1 is GTSNPN, CDR2 SVGIG (reference sequence).

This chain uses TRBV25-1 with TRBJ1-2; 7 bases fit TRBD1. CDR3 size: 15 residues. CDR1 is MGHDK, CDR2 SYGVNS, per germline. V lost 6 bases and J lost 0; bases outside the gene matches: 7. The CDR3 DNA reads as TGTGCCAGCAGCGAGGGGGCAGGGACTAACTATGGCTACACCTTC. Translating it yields CASSEGAGTNYGYTF.

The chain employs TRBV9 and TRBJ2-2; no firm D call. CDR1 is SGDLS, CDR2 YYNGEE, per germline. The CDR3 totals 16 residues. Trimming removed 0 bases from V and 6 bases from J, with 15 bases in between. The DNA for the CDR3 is TGTGCCAGCAGCGTAGAGGGATATGATATTGCCGGGGAGCTGTTTTTT. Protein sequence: CASSVEGYDIAGELFF.

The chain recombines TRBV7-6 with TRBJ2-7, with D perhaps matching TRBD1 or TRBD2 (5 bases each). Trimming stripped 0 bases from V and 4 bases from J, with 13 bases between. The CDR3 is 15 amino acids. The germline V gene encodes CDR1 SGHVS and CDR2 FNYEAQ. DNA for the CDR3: TGTGCCAGCAGCTTAGCGGGACCAGTCTTTTACGAGCAGTACTTC. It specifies CASSLAGPVFYEQYF. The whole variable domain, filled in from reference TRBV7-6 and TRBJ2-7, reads GAGVSQSPRYKVTKRGQDVALRCDPISGHVSLYWYRQALGQGPEFLTYFNYEAQQDKSGLPNDRFSAERPEGSISTLTIQRTEQRDSAMYRCASSLAGPVFYEQYFGPGTRLTVT.